The next 15 T cell receptor beta chains were all read from a single sample in a study of cytomegalovirus exposure and HLA in healthy donors. 13 Jbeta primers and 60 Vbeta primers were used for the PCR. TCRdb's copy holds only in-frame clones and misses some; the assay was immunoSEQ multiplex PCR. Of about 110,000 clones listed, approximately 79% were seen once; the top ten hold 5% to 8%. What was sequenced was PBMCs. These receptors were obtained from a man aged 25 to 45 in good health and CMV-seropositive.

The chain employs TRBV6-1 and TRBJ2-1; tentative D call: TRBD2 (6 bases). The CDR3 is 14 amino acids. The V end was cut by 3 bases, the J end by 6 bases, with 12 bases between. CDR1 and CDR2 (germline): MNHNS, SASEGT. The CDR3 region has the DNA TGTGCCAGCAGTGAGGGGGGTCCACCCAATGAGCAGTTCTTC. Translated, it gives CASSEGGPPNEQFF.

This chain connects TRBV2 to TRBJ2-3, with 8 positions matching TRBD2. The CDR3 extends over 15 amino acids. Per germline, CDR1 SNHLY and CDR2 FYNNEI. V shed 5 bases and J 5 bases; nucleotides not matched to a gene: 9. The CDR3 DNA is TGTGCCAGCAGTCATACGGGGGGGCAGGGAGATACGCAGTATTTT. It codes for CASSHTGGQGDTQYF.

This clone appeared a single time. The chain joins TRBV10-2 to TRBJ2-3; perhaps TRBD2 as D (6 bases). Per the germline V gene, CDR1 is WSHSY and CDR2 is SAAADI. This CDR3 region has 13 residues. V lost 4 bases to trimming and J lost 9 bases, with 14 bases between them. CDR3 in amino acids: CASSVVAAATQYF. CDR3 DNA sequence: TGCGCCAGCAGTGTGGTAGCGGCCGCGACGCAGTATTTT.

In its sample, this clone was seen a few times. V gene TRBV19 combines with J gene TRBJ1-2, with 8 positions matching TRBD1. Losses at the gene ends were 6 bases for V and 2 bases for J; bases not matched to a gene: 8. The CDR3 is 15 residues long. The germline CDR1 and CDR2 sequences are LNHDA and SQIVND (reference sequence). The CDR3, as DNA: TGTGCCAGTAGCCCGACAGGGGTGGGCAACTATGGCTACACCTTC. It specifies CASSPTGVGNYGYTF.

The chain has TRBV5-8 and TRBJ1-2, with D possibly matching TRBD1 (6 bases). The V and J ends lost 2 bases and 3 bases respectively, with 8 bases between them. CDR3 length: 13 residues. Germline values: CDR1 SGHTS, CDR2 YDEGEE. The CDR3 sequence is CASSLQGDYGYTF. The CDR3 DNA follows: TGTGCCAGCAGCTTACAGGGTGACTATGGCTACACCTTC.

This chain connects TRBV18 to TRBJ1-2; tentatively, D is TRBD1 (5 bases). The CDR3 has 15 residues. Between the trimmed V and J ends, which lost 3 bases and 3 bases, there was a span of 14 bases. The germline V gene encodes CDR1 KGHSH and CDR2 LQKENI. CDR3: CASSPQGSGDYGYTF. The CDR3 DNA follows: TGTGCCAGCTCACCCCAGGGAAGCGGGGACTATGGCTACACCTTC.

This clone was found once. The rearrangement uses TRBV9 and TRBJ1-2; D is possibly TRBD1 (5 bases). V lost 5 bases, J lost 1 base, and 15 bases lay in between. Germline assignment: CDR1 SGDLS and CDR2 YYNGEE. This CDR3 has 15 residues. CDR3 in DNA: TGTGCCAGCAGGGGGCGGGGAAAAGGTAACTATGGCTACACCTTC. This encodes CASRGRGKGNYGYTF.

The genes are TRBV5-1 and TRBJ2-7, with 7 bases matching TRBD1. V gave up 4 bases and J gave up 1 base; unmatched junction bases: 2. The CDR3 has 13 amino acids. Germline V gives CDR1 SGHRS, CDR2 YFSETQ. In nucleotides, the CDR3 is TGCGCCAGCAGCCCGGGACAGTCCTACGAGCAGTACTTC. Its translation is CASSPGQSYEQYF.

The rearrangement uses TRBV4-2 and TRBJ2-1; TRBD2 aligns across 10 bases. CDR3 length: 19 amino acids. CDR1 is LGHNA and CDR2 is YNFKEQ in the germline V gene. V lost 0 bases to trimming and J lost 3 bases; unmatched junction nucleotides: 11. The CDR3 DNA is TGTGCCAGCAGCCAAGATTCAGCGGGGGGGCTTATTTTCTACAATGAGCAGTTCTTC. This codes for CASSQDSAGGLIFYNEQFF.

The rearrangement uses TRBV27 and TRBJ1-5; D is undetermined. V lost 2 bases to trimming and J lost 4 bases, with 6 bases between them. Germline CDR1 MNHEY, CDR2 SMNVEV (reference sequence). The CDR3 is made up of 13 amino acids. The CDR3 sequence: CASSLNPNQPQHF. As DNA, the CDR3 is TGTGCCAGCAGTTTAAATCCTAATCAGCCCCAGCATTTT.

This rearrangement joins TRBV7-2 to TRBJ1-2; D is ambiguous. The V and J ends lost 0 bases and 0 bases respectively, with 20 bases between them. In germline, CDR1 is SGHTA, CDR2 FQGNSA. The CDR3 contains 19 residues. CDR3 DNA sequence: TGTGCCAGCAGCTTAGCTGACGGCGAGCGGCGCGAAGCTAACTATGGCTACACCTTC. As protein: CASSLADGERREANYGYTF. Full variable domain (missing parts from reference TRBV7-2 and TRBJ1-2): GAGVSQSPSNKVTEKGKDVELRCDPISGHTALYWYRQSLGQGLEFLIYFQGNSAPDKSGLPSDRFSAERTGGSVSTLTIQRTQQEDSAVYLCASSLADGERREANYGYTFGSGTRLTVV.

The CDR3 DNA reads as TGTGCCAGCAGCGTAGTAGGGGCTGGCACAGATACGCAGTATTTT. Its protein is CASSVVGAGTDTQYF. The chain is built from TRBV9 and TRBJ2-3, with TRBD1 as a possible D gene (5 bases). The germline V gene has CDR1 SGDLS and CDR2 YYNGEE. The CDR3 spans 15 residues. V was cut by 0 bases and J by 1 base, with 9 bases left in between.

This chain uses TRBV6-1 with TRBJ2-7; D may be TRBD1 (6 bases). Germline V gene data show CDR1 as MNHNS and CDR2 as SASEGT. V was shortened by 1 base and J by 0 bases, with 13 bases between the two germline ends. The CDR3 runs 16 residues. The CDR3 DNA reads as TGTGCCAGCAGTGAAGATTTCACAGGGAGCTCCTACGAGCAGTACTTC. This sequence encodes CASSEDFTGSSYEQYF.

The chain has TRBV7-8 and TRBJ2-7, with TRBD1 matching 8 bases. V trimming: 5 bases; J trimming: 3 bases; junction bases outside the gene matches: 9. This CDR3 has 15 amino acids. Germline loops: CDR1 SGHVS, CDR2 FQNEAQ. In nucleotides, the CDR3 is TGTGCCAGCAGCACACACAGGGGGAAACTCTACGAGCAGTACTTC. Translation: CASSTHRGKLYEQYF.

This chain connects TRBV7-3 to TRBJ2-2; D possibly corresponds to TRBD1 (5 bases). This CDR3 contains 15 residues. The ends were cut back, 2 bases at V and 3 bases at J, with 10 bases in the middle. Looked up from germline, CDR1 is SGHTA and CDR2 is FQGTGA. CDR3 protein: CASSLAPRDTGELFF. DNA of the CDR3: TGTGCCAGCAGCTTAGCCCCCAGGGACACCGGGGAGCTGTTTTTT.